This T cell receptor beta chain is from a study of glioma-infiltrating T cells after dendritic cell vaccination (dated by TCRdb to 2016 to 2018). With respect to the entire study: Of the roughly 15 glioblastoma patients in the cohort, all drawn from Phase I and II dendritic cell vaccination trials, 9 were newly diagnosed and 6 had recurrent disease. Autologous tumor lysate-pulsed dendritic cell vaccination was administered to the patients between about 2003 and 2012. To make the vaccine, monocyte-derived dendritic cells were cultured for under eight days with IL-4 and GM-CSF and then pulsed overnight with autologous tumor lysate. Each patient was given three intradermal dendritic cell vaccine injections, spaced two weeks apart, in the arm below the axilla. Tumor-infiltrating lymphocyte content was quantified and tumor and blood repertoires were compared in dendritic cell-vaccinated glioblastoma patients by deep sequencing of TCR beta CDR3 regions. Survival after dendritic cell vaccination was correlated with TCR sequencing metrics, including TIL content and tumor-blood repertoire overlap.

In the paper's terms, the time point label means: after dendritic cell vaccination, including at tumor progression/relapse. Selection of patients required sufficient residual fresh-frozen tumor tissue and over two years of available survival data. Although molecular status otherwise differed among the glioblastoma patients, no patient had an isocitrate dehydrogenase mutation. PBMC were collected before vaccination, two weeks after the third vaccination, and at tumor progression if tumor progression occurred. The Qiagen DNeasy Blood extraction Kit was used to extract genomic DNA. What the work shows at the level of the full study, not this receptor alone: No direct relationship between TCR clonality and survival was found, suggesting that a diverse polyclonal response may matter. After dendritic cell vaccination, a higher estimated pretreatment TIL content predicted longer time to progression and overall survival. The cohort was small and heterogeneous, with few patients having full blood and tumor sets and even fewer initial-recurrent tumor pairs. The three-group TCR overlap response model was characterized as speculative, and prospective validation of the model was stated to be required.

A note on this clone: Its recognized antigen is unknown. Nothing much larger sits one base from this clone, and base qualities are not available.

TCRB CDR3 regions were amplified from around 1.9 ug genomic DNA, or all available DNA if less, using the immunoSEQ assay. For multiplex PCR, 60 forward primers for TCR V beta segments and 13 reverse primers for J beta segments were used. To estimate reads per starting template, synthetic control templates were spiked into each sample at limiting dilution. Sequencing produced 87 bp reads on the Illumina HiSeq System. The published analysis was carried out like this. PCR and sequencing errors were removed by a nearest neighbor algorithm that merged closely related sequences. TCR overlap was defined as the percentage of unique tumor TCR beta sequences that were also found in the peripheral blood of the same patient. The source is immuneACCESS, and TCRdb retained only in-frame sequences with V and J called. Part of the clones is not carried over; for the studies checked, unresolved V genes explain less than half of this, and the remainder is unexplained. D and trimming come from the DNA, and the V and J calls and clone size come from that table. For this sample the table gives approximately 93,000 clones, of which 85% were detected only once. The biggest ten clones account for 8.5% of the sample.

The sequencing here drew on blood, taken after dendritic cell vaccination. This TCR was sampled from a human donor with glioblastoma.

The CDR3 reads CASRAGTSGSPGTQYF. In nucleotide form, the sequence is TGTGCCAGCAGGGCCGGGACTAGCGGGAGTCCGGGGACCCAGTACTTC. The rearrangement joined TRBV27 to TRBJ2-5; TRBD2 agrees with 14 junctional bases. The CDR3, cysteine through phenylalanine, is 16 amino acids long. The only DNA kept is the CDR3, 48 bases in frame from the first base. The germline V gene (reference sequence) provides CDR1 MNHEY and CDR2 SMNVEV. Trimming leaves V shorter by 6 bases and J shorter by 7 bases, with the junction holding 10 bases beyond the gene matches.